This TCR beta chain was profiled in a study of control samples from healthy donors and cancer patients. Germline CDR1 reads LNHNV; CDR2 reads YYDKDF (reference sequence). The CDR3 is made up of 13 amino acids. V was trimmed by 5 bases and J by 8 bases, leaving 15 bases between them. Repertoires were generated with immunoSEQ multiplex PCR, while TCRdb's copy carries only in-frame clones and drops some. The data show 65,000 to 85,000 clones, about nine tenths seen once. This TCR was sampled from a woman in her forties or fifties with colorectal cancer. Source material: PBMCs. The chain has TRBV15 and TRBJ1-2; the D gene is possibly TRBD1 (6 bases). Here the CDR3 DNA reads TGTGCCACCAGCGAGATGGCAGGGGAAGGCTACACCTTC. Residues: CATSEMAGEGYTF.